The following is a T cell receptor (beta chain) sequence with its context. Which antigen it targets is not known. One base away there is no much larger clone; base qualities are not given. This entry belongs to a study of response to subunit inactivated influenza vaccine (dated by TCRdb to the late 2010s). Context from the whole study: The study used deep quantitative T cell receptor repertoire profiling to track responses to a trivalent subunit inactivated influenza vaccine.

The research as a whole found: The authors suggested that each seasonal influenza vaccination may recruit only a limited number of new T cells.

Here V drops 3 bases and J drops 9 bases, and the junction holds 15 bases not matched to any gene. The cysteine opens and the phenylalanine closes a CDR3 of 17 amino acids. The retained sequence is limited to the CDR3, 51 bases, with the frame set at the first base. The germline V gene specifies SGDLS as CDR1 and YYNGEE as CDR2. Library preparation was by RT-PCR. The listed sequencing device is Illumina HiSeq 2500. Starting from the raw public reads, TCRdb applied fastp trimming at Q25, assembled clones with MiXCR and retained in-frame beta chains. All rows with the same CDR3 protein become a single entry with the most common DNA and genes. For this sample the table gives some 850,000 distinct CDR3 sequences, of which approximately 17% were detected only once. 11% of the sample is in the top ten clones.

This receptor chain uses TRBV9 and TRBJ2-3, with TRBD2 identical over 11 junction bases. The input for sequencing was PBMCs from blood, taken around 5 days after vaccination. The receptor comes from a man in his fifties who received an inactivated influenza vaccine. Donor details come from another sample of the same person, matched by shared clones. The CDR3 amino acid sequence is: CASSAGSLAGGLRTQYF. The sequenced DNA is TGTGCCAGCAGCGCAGGGTCCCTAGCGGGGGGACTAAGGACGCAGTATTTT.